The 8 T cell receptor beta chains in this list originate from one sample, sequenced in a study of blood T cells in healthy people across ages. Alongside a J-beta primer mix, a sample-barcoded 5' primer served in a second PCR lasting roughly 6 to 11 cycles. TCRdb recomputed calls from the 5' RACE reads with MiXCR, one row per CDR3 protein. The data show around 970,000 distinct CDR3 sequences, 51% seen once. Sequenced sample: blood. The receptor source for this set is a woman aged 55 to 70 in good health.

This rearrangement joins TRBV20-1 to TRBJ2-1, with 7 nucleotides matching TRBD2. Germline values: CDR1 DFQATT, CDR2 SNEGSKA (reference sequence). The CDR3 is made up of 13 amino acids. V lost 6 bases to trimming and J lost 3 bases; unmatched junction nucleotides: 5. CDR3 in DNA: TGCAGTGCGGGCGGGAGCCTCTACAATGAGCAGTTCTTC. Protein: CSAGGSLYNEQFF.

This clonotype appeared many times. The genes are TRBV2 and TRBJ1-2; D gene ambiguous. This CDR3 region has 11 residues. Trimming cost V 9 bases and J 2 bases, with 7 bases left between them. CDR1 and CDR2 (germline): SNHLY, FYNNEI. The DNA of the CDR3 is TGTGCCAGGGCCTCCAACTATGGCTACACCTTC. It is translated as CARASNYGYTF.

This chain links TRBV5-1 with TRBJ2-1, with D possibly TRBD2 on 5 matching bases. The CDR3 length is 14 residues. The germline V gene encodes CDR1 SGHRS and CDR2 YFSETQ. Trimming removed 4 bases from V and 7 bases from J, with 15 bases in between. CDR3 region: CASSQEGRLNEQFF. The CDR3 nucleotides read TGCGCCAGCAGCCAAGAGGGCCGTCTGAATGAGCAGTTCTTC.

This chain links TRBV7-9 with TRBJ1-1, with 7 bases matching TRBD1. The CDR3 is 15 residues long. V lost 5 bases and J lost 3; bases outside the gene matches: 9. Germline CDR1 is SEHNR and CDR2 is FQNEAQ (reference sequence). CDR3 protein: CASSNRQGVDTEAFF. As DNA, the CDR3 is TGTGCCAGCAGCAATCGACAGGGCGTGGACACTGAAGCTTTCTTT.

V is TRBV12-3 or TRBV12-4 and J is TRBJ2-7; 9 bases map to TRBD1. This CDR3 comprises 15 residues. V lost 0 bases, J lost 5 bases, and 5 bases stayed unmatched. The chain's CDR3 is CASSLAGQGTHEQYF. The CDR3 nucleotides are TGTGCCAGCAGTTTAGCGGGACAGGGAACCCACGAGCAGTACTTC.

The gene calls are TRBV20-1 and TRBJ2-7, with 8 positions matching TRBD2. The germline CDR1 and CDR2 sequences are DFQATT and SNEGSKA (reference sequence). Trimming removed 7 bases from V and 3 bases from J; junction bases left unmatched: 8. The CDR3 has 13 residues. The CDR3 sequence: CSESGRHHYEQYF. The CDR3 DNA sequence: TGCAGTGAGAGCGGGAGACACCACTACGAGCAGTACTTC.

The genes are TRBV20-1 and TRBJ1-4; 11 nucleotides align to TRBD1. Germline CDR1 reads DFQATT; CDR2 reads SNEGSKA (reference sequence). The CDR3 consists of 18 residues. The V gene end was trimmed by 1 base and the J gene end by 7 bases; junction bases not matched to a gene: 14. The CDR3 here is CSARGPGQGVKGVEKLFF. The CDR3 DNA reads TGCAGTGCTAGAGGGCCGGGACAGGGGGTTAAGGGCGTTGAAAAACTGTTTTTT.

The V gene is TRBV7-3, the J gene TRBJ2-5, with a tentative D call TRBD2 (5 bases). This CDR3 is built from 14 residues. Trimming stripped 5 bases from V and 1 base from J, with 11 bases between. CDR1 is SGHTA, CDR2 FQGTGA, per germline. The CDR3 region has the DNA TGTGCCAGCAGCCCAAGCGGTGCCCAAGAGACCCAGTACTTC. It codes for CASSPSGAQETQYF.